Each of the 20 T cell receptor beta chains below was sequenced from the same sample in a study of cytomegalovirus exposure and HLA in healthy donors. The repertoire was sequenced with immunoSEQ multiplex PCR; TCRdb's copy has only in-frame clones and lacks some. The sample lists 90,000 to 110,000 clones; more than 70% were seen once. Source material: PBMCs. The receptor set was obtained from a woman aged 18-35 years in good health and CMV-seronegative.

V usage is TRBV4-1 and J usage is TRBJ2-5; 15 bases match TRBD2. Germline V lookup: CDR1 MGHRA, CDR2 YSYEKL. With 1 base clipped from V and 4 bases from J, the junction kept 7 bases outside the gene matches. The CDR3 covers 18 residues. The CDR3 is CASSQGGGLAGGLETQYF. The CDR3 bases are TGCGCCAGCAGCCAAGGAGGGGGACTAGCGGGGGGTCTAGAGACCCAGTACTTC.

The V and J genes are TRBV9 and TRBJ2-1, with D perhaps matching TRBD2 (5 bases). V lost 3 bases and J lost 9, with 31 bases in between. CDR1 is SGDLS and CDR2 is YYNGEE in the germline V gene. This CDR3 spans 19 amino acids. CDR3 in amino acids: CASSAQETFRLGGQSEQFF. Written as DNA, the CDR3 is TGTGCCAGCAGCGCACAAGAGACCTTCCGTTTAGGCGGGCAAAGTGAGCAGTTCTTC.

This chain links TRBV30 with TRBJ2-5, with 7 bases that match TRBD2. Trimming at V came to 5 bases and at J to 5 bases, leaving 5 bases not matched to a gene. The CDR3 spans 12 residues. Germline V gives CDR1 GTSNPN, CDR2 SVGIG (reference sequence). In DNA form, the CDR3 reads TGTGCCTGGCGGGGGGAGTGGGAGACCCAGTACTTC. It is translated as CAWRGEWETQYF.

J is TRBJ1-1 and V is TRBV5-1; no definite D call. The CDR3 is 15 residues long. Germline V lookup: CDR1 SGHRS, CDR2 YFSETQ. V lost 0 bases and J lost 1, with 10 bases in between. The CDR3 DNA reads TGCGCCAGCAGCTTGGACTTAACGGGGAACACTGAAGCTTTCTTT. This gives the protein CASSLDLTGNTEAFF.

This rearrangement joins TRBV6-6 to TRBJ2-3, with a weak D call TRBD1 (5 bases). The germline V gene encodes CDR1 MNHNY and CDR2 SVGAGI (reference sequence). V lost 6 bases, J lost 5 bases, and 15 bases lay in between. CDR3 length equals 14 residues. The DNA for the CDR3 is TGTGCCAGCAGCCCCCCCAGACAGTTAGATACGCAGTATTTT. Protein: CASSPPRQLDTQYF.

This clone has a single count. The chain has TRBV5-6 and TRBJ2-3; D perhaps matches TRBD1 (5 bases). V dropped 4 bases and J dropped 1 base, with 13 bases sitting between them. The germline CDR1 and CDR2 sequences are SGHDT and YYEEEE. The CDR3 covers 15 residues. The CDR3 protein is CASSRRASGTDTQYF. Here the CDR3 DNA reads TGTGCCAGCAGCCGCAGGGCCAGTGGCACAGATACGCAGTATTTT. Full variable domain (remainder filled in from reference TRBV5-6 and TRBJ2-3): DAGVTQSPTHLIKTRGQQVTLRCSPKSGHDTVSWYQQALGQGPQFIFQYYEEEERQRGNFPDRFSGHQFPNYSSELNVNALLLGDSALYLCASSRRASGTDTQYFGPGTRLTVL.

Here the CDR3 DNA reads TGTGCCAGCAGATCCTACACCGGGGAGCTGTTTTTT. Translated, it gives CASRSYTGELFF. V and J are TRBV6-6 and TRBJ2-2; D not certain. This CDR3 spans 12 amino acids. CDR1 and CDR2 from the germline V gene are MNHNY and SVGAGI (reference sequence). V was trimmed by 6 bases and J by 3 bases, leaving 5 bases between them.

This clone was recorded many times. The chain joins TRBV6-4 to TRBJ2-2; TRBD2 is a possible D gene (6 bases). V lost 3 bases, J lost 5 bases, and 13 bases lay in between. The germline V gene encodes CDR1 MRHNA and CDR2 SNTAGT. The CDR3 contains 15 residues. CDR3 nucleotides: TGTGCCAGCAGTGAAGCGGGCGCTTCAACCGGGGAGCTGTTTTTT. Protein product: CASSEAGASTGELFF.

This chain links TRBV7-3 with TRBJ2-2, with 7 positions matching TRBD2. Per germline, CDR1 SGHTA and CDR2 FQGTGA. This CDR3 is 14 amino acids long. V lost 5 bases, J lost 6 bases, and 6 bases stayed unmatched. The CDR3 region is CASSLGGVSGELFF. CDR3 nucleotides: TGTGCCAGCAGCCTGGGGGGGGTTTCCGGGGAGCTGTTTTTT. The variable domain in full, completed from reference TRBV7-3 and TRBJ2-2, reads GAGVSQTPSNKVTEKGKYVELRCDPISGHTALYWYRQSLGQGPEFLIYFQGTGAADDSGLPNDRFFAVRPEGSVSTLKIQRTERGDSAVYLCASSLGGVSGELFFGEGSRLTVL.

The J gene is TRBJ2-7, the V gene TRBV6-1; D is undetermined. Trimming took off 7 bases at V and 6 bases at J, with 19 bases between the two ends. This CDR3 region has 14 residues. Germline values: CDR1 MNHNS, CDR2 SASEGT. CDR3 sequence: CASTAAVFDREQYF. CDR3 nucleotides: TGTGCCAGCACCGCGGCGGTATTCGATCGCGAGCAGTACTTC.

This chain connects TRBV14 to TRBJ2-7; D gene ambiguous. The CDR3 is made up of 15 amino acids. Germline V gives CDR1 SGHDN, CDR2 FVKESK. The V and J ends lost 0 bases and 3 bases respectively, with 12 bases between them. CDR3 DNA sequence: TGTGCCAGCAGCCAAGATTTTGGCATTTACTACGAGCAGTACTTC. It translates to CASSQDFGIYYEQYF.

J is TRBJ2-7 and V is TRBV18; TRBD1 agrees at 10 bases. CDR3 length: 17 residues. CDR1 and CDR2 (germline): KGHSH, LQKENI. J lost 5 bases, V lost 0 bases, and 10 bases had no gene match. CDR3 nucleotide sequence: TGTGCCAGCTCACCACCGTCTGCGGGACAGGGGATCCACGAGCAGTACTTC. Translated: CASSPPSAGQGIHEQYF.

This chain's CDR3 is CASSLLGLLYNEQFF. The CDR3 region has the DNA TGCGCCAGCAGCCTATTGGGACTTTTATACAATGAGCAGTTCTTC. The rearrangement links TRBV4-1 to TRBJ2-1, with a tentative D call TRBD2 (6 bases). This CDR3 region has 15 residues. Trimming stripped 4 bases from V and 4 bases from J, with 14 bases between. Germline CDR1 reads MGHRA; CDR2 reads YSYEKL.

V gene TRBV5-1 combines with J gene TRBJ2-2; tentatively, D is TRBD1 (6 bases). V lost 7 bases to trimming and J lost 1 base, with 8 bases between them. Germline assignment: CDR1 SGHRS and CDR2 YFSETQ. The CDR3 runs to 13 residues. This CDR3 is CASQQGNTGELFF. The CDR3 nucleotides read TGCGCCAGCCAACAGGGGAACACCGGGGAGCTGTTTTTT.

This chain uses TRBV4-1 with TRBJ2-7, with unresolved D. The CDR3 is 14 residues long. The germline gives CDR1 MGHRA, CDR2 YSYEKL. Trimming shortened V by 0 bases and J by 0 bases, and 6 bases separated the two germline ends. The CDR3 reads CASSQDMYSYEQYF. CDR3 DNA: TGCGCCAGCAGCCAAGATATGTACTCCTACGAGCAGTACTTC.

The chain combines TRBV6-1 with TRBJ2-3; D perhaps matches TRBD2 (5 bases). The length of the CDR3 is 15 residues. V was cut by 3 bases and J by 1 base, with 11 bases left in between. The V gene's germline CDR1 is MNHNS and CDR2 SASEGT. CDR3 DNA: TGTGCCAGCAGTGATTCGGGGAAAGGCACAGATACGCAGTATTTT. Amino acids: CASSDSGKGTDTQYF.

This chain uses TRBV29-1 with TRBJ2-3, with 8 bases fitting TRBD2. CDR1 is SQVTM and CDR2 is ANQGSEA in the germline V gene. J gave up 1 base and V 4 bases, and 10 bases lay outside the gene matches. The CDR3 has 16 residues. The CDR3 spells CSVGRAGGVGTDTQYF. In nucleotides, the CDR3 is TGCAGCGTTGGCAGGGCGGGGGGTGTCGGCACAGATACGCAGTATTTT.

This sequence joins TRBV14 and TRBJ2-7, with D possibly matching TRBD1 (5 bases). CDR3 size: 15 residues. Trimming stripped 1 base from V and 0 bases from J, with 10 bases between. Germline CDR1 reads SGHDN; CDR2 reads FVKESK. The CDR3 loop is CASSQVQGPSYEQYF. As DNA, the CDR3 is TGTGCCAGCAGCCAAGTCCAGGGCCCCTCCTACGAGCAGTACTTC.

The chain carries TRBV28 and TRBJ2-7; 7 nucleotides line up with TRBD2. Germline V gene lookup returns CDR1 MDHEN and CDR2 SYDVKM. The CDR3 is made up of 16 amino acids. Unmatched junction bases numbered 8, after V lost 3 bases and J lost 0 bases. The CDR3 reads CASSFPRSGNSYEQYF. The CDR3, as DNA: TGTGCCAGCAGTTTCCCTCGCAGCGGGAACTCCTACGAGCAGTACTTC.

The V and J genes are TRBV6-1 and TRBJ1-4; 8 bases align to TRBD1. Looked up from germline, CDR1 is MNHNS and CDR2 is SASEGT. There are 15 residues in the CDR3. V lost 8 bases to trimming and J lost 7 bases; unmatched junction nucleotides: 12. The CDR3 reads CASYTGGSGGEKLFF. The CDR3 coding sequence is TGTGCCAGCTACACAGGGGGTTCGGGAGGTGAAAAACTGTTTTTT.